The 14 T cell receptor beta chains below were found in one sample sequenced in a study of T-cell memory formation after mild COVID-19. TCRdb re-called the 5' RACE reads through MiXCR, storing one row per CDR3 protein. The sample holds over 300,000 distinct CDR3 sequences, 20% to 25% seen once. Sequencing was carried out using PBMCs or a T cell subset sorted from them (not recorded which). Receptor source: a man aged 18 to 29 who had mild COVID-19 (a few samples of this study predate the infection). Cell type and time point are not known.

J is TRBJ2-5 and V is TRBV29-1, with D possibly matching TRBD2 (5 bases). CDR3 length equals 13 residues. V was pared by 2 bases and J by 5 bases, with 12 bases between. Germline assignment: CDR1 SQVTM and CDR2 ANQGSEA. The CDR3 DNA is TGCAGCGTTGAAAGAGGACGAGGGGAGACCCAGTACTTC. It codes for CSVERGRGETQYF.

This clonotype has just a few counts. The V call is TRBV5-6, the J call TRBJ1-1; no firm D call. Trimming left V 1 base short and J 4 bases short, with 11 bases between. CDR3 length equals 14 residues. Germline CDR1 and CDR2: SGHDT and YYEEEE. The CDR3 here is CASSLPDWGTEAFF. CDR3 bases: TGTGCCAGCAGCTTGCCAGACTGGGGCACTGAAGCTTTCTTT.

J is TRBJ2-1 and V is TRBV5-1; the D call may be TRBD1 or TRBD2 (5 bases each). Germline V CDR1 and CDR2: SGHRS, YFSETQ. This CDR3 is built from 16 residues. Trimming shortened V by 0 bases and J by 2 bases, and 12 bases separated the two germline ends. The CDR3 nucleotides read TGCGCCAGCAGCTTGGGGCCCCAGGGAGCCTACAATGAGCAGTTCTTC. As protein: CASSLGPQGAYNEQFF.

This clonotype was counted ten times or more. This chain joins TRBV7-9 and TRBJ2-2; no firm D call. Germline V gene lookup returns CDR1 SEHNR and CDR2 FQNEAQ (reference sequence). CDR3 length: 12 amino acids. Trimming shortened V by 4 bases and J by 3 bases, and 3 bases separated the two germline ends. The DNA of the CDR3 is TGTGCCAGCAGCTCTTACACCGGGGAGCTGTTTTTT. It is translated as CASSSYTGELFF.

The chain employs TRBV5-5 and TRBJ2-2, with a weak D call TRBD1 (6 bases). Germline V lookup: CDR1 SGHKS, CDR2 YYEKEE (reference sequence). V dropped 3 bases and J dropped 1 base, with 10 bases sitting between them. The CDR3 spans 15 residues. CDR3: CASSSRGLNTGELFF. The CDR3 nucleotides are TGTGCCAGCAGCTCCAGGGGTCTGAACACCGGGGAGCTGTTTTTT.

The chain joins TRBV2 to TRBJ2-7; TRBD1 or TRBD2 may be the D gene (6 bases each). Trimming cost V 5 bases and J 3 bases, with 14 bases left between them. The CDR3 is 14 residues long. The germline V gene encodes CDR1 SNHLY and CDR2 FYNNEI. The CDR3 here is CASSLERGDYEQYF. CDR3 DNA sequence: TGTGCCAGCAGTCTAGAAAGGGGGGACTACGAGCAGTACTTC.

CDR3 DNA: TGCGCCAGCAGCCAAGAATATAGGACTAATGAAAAACTGTTTTTT. Its protein is CASSQEYRTNEKLFF. V and J are TRBV4-3 and TRBJ1-4; D is uncertain. CDR1 and CDR2 (germline): LGHNA, YSLEER. Trimming shortened V by 0 bases and J by 2 bases, and 7 bases separated the two germline ends. The CDR3 totals 15 residues.

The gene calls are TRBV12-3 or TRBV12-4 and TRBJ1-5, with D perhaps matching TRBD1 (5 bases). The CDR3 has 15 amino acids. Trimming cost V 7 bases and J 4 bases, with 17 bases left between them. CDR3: CASMRDGLANQPQHF. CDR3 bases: TGTGCCAGCATGCGGGACGGATTAGCAAATCAGCCCCAGCATTTT.

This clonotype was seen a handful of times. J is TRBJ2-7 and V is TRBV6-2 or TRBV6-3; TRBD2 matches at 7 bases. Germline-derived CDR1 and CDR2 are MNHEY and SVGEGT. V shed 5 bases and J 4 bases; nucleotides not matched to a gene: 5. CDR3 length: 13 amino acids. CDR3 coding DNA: TGTGCCAGCAGTCCGGGAGGACTGTACGAGCAGTACTTC. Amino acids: CASSPGGLYEQYF.

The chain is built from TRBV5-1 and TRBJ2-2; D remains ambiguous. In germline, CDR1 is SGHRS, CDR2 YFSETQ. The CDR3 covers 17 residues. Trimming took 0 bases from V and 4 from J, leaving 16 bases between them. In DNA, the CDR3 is TGCGCCAGCAGCTTGGCGCGTAGTGGCAGGAGCACCGGGGAGCTGTTTTTT. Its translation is CASSLARSGRSTGELFF.

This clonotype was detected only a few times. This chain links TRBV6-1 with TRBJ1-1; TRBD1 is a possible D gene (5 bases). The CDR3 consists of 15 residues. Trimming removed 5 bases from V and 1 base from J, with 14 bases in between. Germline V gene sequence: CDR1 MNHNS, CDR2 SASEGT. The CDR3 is CASSPARGANTEAFF. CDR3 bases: TGTGCCAGCAGTCCGGCAAGGGGCGCGAACACTGAAGCTTTCTTT.

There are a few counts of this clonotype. For the CDR3, the DNA is TGCAGTGCTAGGGGAGATCAGGGGGATACTGAAGCTTTCTTT. Protein product: CSARGDQGDTEAFF. This chain uses TRBV20-1 with TRBJ1-1; 7 nucleotides match TRBD1. The ends lost 3 bases at V and 5 bases at J; junction bases unmatched: 9. The CDR3 spans 14 residues. The V gene's germline CDR1 is DFQATT and CDR2 SNEGSKA (reference sequence).

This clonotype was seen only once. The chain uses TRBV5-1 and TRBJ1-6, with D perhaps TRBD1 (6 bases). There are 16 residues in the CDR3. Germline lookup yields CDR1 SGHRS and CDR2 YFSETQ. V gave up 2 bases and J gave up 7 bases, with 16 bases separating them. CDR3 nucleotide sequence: TGCGCCAGCAGCTTTCGTGGGGGCGCGGACAATTCACCCCTCCACTTT. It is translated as CASSFRGGADNSPLHF.

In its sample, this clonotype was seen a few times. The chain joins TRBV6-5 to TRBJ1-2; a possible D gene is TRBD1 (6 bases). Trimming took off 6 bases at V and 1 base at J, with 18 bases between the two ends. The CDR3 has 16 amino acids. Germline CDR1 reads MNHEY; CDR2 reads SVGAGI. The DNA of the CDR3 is TGTGCCAGCAGACGCGACTTTAGGGGGATTAACTATGGCTACACCTTC. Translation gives CASRRDFRGINYGYTF.